This T cell receptor (beta chain) was captured by sequencing in a study of beta chain features in type 1 diabetes. Study-level background: Examined across all samples were roughly 110,000,000 sorted cells.

The authors reverse transcribed all of the isolated RNA, so sequencing captured expressed TCRB transcripts. The read count averaged around 3.6 million across naive, central memory and regulatory T cell samples. Sequenced by immunoSEQ multiplex PCR; TCRdb stores in-frame clones only, minus some. The sample carries approximately 250,000 clones, roughly 25% recorded once. Study-wide results and limits: TCRB CDR3s were moderately but significantly shorter in Type 1 diabetes patients in all four CD4+ subsets. Resolution of whether HLA type affects TCRB rearrangement was not achieved here.

This CDR3 comprises 17 residues. V was clipped by 1 base and J by 0 bases; unmatched bases: 6. CDR1 and CDR2 (germline): SGHNT, YENEEA. This clone was picked up a small number of times. What it binds is not known. The sample comprised naive CD4+ T cells from blood. The rearrangement joins TRBV11-3 to TRBJ2-1, with 7 bases identical to TRBD1. The clonotype originates from a woman aged 25-40 years with type 1 diabetes. This chain's CDR3 is CASSLVLDRASYNEQFF. CDR3 in DNA: TGTGCCAGCAGCTTAGTTCTCGACAGGGCCTCCTACAATGAGCAGTTCTTC. The entire variable domain, with the rest obtained from reference TRBV11-3 and TRBJ2-1, is as follows: EAGVVQSPRYKIIEKKQPVAFWCNPISGHNTLYWYLQNLGQGPELLIRYENEEAVDDSQLPKDRFSAERLKGVDSTLKIQPAELGDSAVYLCASSLVLDRASYNEQFFGPGTRLTVL.